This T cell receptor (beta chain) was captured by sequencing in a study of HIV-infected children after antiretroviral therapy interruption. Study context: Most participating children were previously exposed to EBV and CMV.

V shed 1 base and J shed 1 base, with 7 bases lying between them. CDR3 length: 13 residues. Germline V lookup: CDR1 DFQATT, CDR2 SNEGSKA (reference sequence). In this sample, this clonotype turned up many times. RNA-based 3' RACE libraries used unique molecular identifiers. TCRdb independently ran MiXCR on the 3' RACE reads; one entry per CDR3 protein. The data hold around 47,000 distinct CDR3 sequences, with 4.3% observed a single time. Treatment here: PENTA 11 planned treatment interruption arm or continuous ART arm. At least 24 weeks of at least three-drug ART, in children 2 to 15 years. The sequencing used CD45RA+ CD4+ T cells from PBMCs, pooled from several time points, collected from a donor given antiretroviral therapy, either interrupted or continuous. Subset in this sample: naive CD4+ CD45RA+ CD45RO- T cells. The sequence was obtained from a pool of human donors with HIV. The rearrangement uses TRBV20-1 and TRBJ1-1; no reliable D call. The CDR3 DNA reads TGCAGTGCTAGAGTTGGCGGGAACACTGAAGCTTTCTTT. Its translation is CSARVGGNTEAFF.